This T cell receptor beta chain was captured by sequencing in a study of blood T cell repertoires in COVID-19. The CDR3 runs 15 residues. J gave up 4 bases and V 4 bases, and 9 bases lay outside the gene matches. Germline V gene lookup returns CDR1 MGHRA and CDR2 YSYEKL. Some clones are missing from TCRdb's copy, which holds only in-frame ones; the method was immunoSEQ multiplex PCR. The sample records some 77,000 clones, about 79% being singletons. The material sequenced was peripheral blood. The chain combines TRBV4-1 with TRBJ2-5; TRBD2 agrees at 7 bases. The clonotype comes from a man in his 70s with acute or convalescent COVID-19. The CDR3 is CASSPPLGGGETQYF. The CDR3 DNA follows: TGCGCCAGCAGCCCACCCCTTGGCGGGGGAGAGACCCAGTACTTC.